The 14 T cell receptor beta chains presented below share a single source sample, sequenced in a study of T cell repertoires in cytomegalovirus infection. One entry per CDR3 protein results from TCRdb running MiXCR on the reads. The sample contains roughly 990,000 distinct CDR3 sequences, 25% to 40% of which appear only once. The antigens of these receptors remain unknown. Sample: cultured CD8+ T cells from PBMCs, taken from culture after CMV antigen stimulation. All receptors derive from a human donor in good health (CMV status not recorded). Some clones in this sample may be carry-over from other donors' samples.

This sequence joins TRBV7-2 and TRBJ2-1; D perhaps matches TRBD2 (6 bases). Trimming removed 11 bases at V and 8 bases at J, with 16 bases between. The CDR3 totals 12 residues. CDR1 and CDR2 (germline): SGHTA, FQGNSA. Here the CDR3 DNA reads TGTGCCCTCGCGGGCAGGGAGGATGAGCAGTTCTTC. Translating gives CALAGREDEQFF.

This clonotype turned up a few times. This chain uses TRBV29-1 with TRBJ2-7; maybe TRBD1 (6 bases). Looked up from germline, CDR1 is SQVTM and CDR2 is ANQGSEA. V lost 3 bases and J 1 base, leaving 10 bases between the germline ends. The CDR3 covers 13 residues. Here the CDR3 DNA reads TGCAGCGTTGAGTCAGGGGCGTCCTACGAGCAGTACTTC. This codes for CSVESGASYEQYF.

CDR3 in amino acids: CASSSPGTDRTDTQYF. The CDR3 DNA follows: TGTGCCAGCAGTTCCCCCGGGACAGACCGCACAGATACGCAGTATTTT. The chain employs TRBV28 and TRBJ2-3, with 7 nucleotides matching TRBD1. Germline V gene data show CDR1 as MDHEN and CDR2 as SYDVKM. V trimming: 4 bases; J trimming: 1 base; junction bases outside the gene matches: 8. This CDR3 region has 16 residues. Full variable domain (rest looked up from reference TRBV28 and TRBJ2-3): DVKVTQSSRYLVKRTGEKVFLECVQDMDHENMFWYRQDPGLGLRLIYFSYDVKMKEKGDIPEGYSVSREKKERFSLILESASTNQTSMYLCASSSPGTDRTDTQYFGPGTRLTVL.

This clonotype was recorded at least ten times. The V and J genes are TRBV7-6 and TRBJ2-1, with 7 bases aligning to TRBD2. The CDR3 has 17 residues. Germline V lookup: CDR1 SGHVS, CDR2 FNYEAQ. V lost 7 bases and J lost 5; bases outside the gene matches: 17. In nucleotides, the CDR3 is TGTGCCAGCACCCGAGGAGGGAAACGACGGGGGGACAATGAGCAGTTCTTC. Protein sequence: CASTRGGKRRGDNEQFF.

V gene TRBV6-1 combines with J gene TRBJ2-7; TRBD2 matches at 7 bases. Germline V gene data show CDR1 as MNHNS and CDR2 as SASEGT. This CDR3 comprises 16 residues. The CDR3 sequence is CARSEAPRGVTYEQYV. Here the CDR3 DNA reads TGTGCCAGGAGTGAAGCCCCTCGGGGGGTGACCTACGAGCAGTACGTC.

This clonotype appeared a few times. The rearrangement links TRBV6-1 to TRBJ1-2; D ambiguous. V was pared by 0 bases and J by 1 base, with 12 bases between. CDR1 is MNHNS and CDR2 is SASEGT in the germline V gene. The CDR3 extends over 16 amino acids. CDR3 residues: CASSEAGWAGNYGYTF. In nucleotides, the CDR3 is TGTGCCAGCAGTGAAGCGGGTTGGGCCGGTAACTATGGCTACACCTTC.

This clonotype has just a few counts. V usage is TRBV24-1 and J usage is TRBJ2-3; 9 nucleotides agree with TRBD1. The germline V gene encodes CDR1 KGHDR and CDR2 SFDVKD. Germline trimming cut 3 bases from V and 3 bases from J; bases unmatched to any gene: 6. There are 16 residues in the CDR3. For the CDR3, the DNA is TGTGCCACCAGTGATCCCGGGACAGGGTATACAGATACGCAGTATTTT. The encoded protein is CATSDPGTGYTDTQYF.

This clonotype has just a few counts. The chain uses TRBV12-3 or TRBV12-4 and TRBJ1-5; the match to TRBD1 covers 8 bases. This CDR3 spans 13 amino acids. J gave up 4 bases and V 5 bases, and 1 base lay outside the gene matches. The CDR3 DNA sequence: TGTGCCAGCAGTGGGGACAGGAATCAGCCCCAGCATTTT. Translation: CASSGDRNQPQHF.

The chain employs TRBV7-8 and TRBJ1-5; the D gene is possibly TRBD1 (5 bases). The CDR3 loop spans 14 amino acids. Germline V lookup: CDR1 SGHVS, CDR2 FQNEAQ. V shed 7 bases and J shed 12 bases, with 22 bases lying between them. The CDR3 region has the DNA TGTGCCAGCACCCTCCGTGGCGGGAGGGGAGTCCAGCATTTT. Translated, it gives CASTLRGGRGVQHF.

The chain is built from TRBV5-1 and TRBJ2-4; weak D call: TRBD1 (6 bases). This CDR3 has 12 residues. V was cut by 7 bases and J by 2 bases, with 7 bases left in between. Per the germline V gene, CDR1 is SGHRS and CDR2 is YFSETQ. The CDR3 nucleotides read TGCGCCAGCCAGGGGTCCAAAAACATTCAGTACTTC. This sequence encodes CASQGSKNIQYF.

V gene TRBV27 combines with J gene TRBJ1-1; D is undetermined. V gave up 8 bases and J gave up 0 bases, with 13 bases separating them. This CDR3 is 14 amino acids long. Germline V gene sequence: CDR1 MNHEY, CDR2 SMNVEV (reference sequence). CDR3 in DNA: TGTGCCAGCGGCCCCGGAGGTATGAACACTGAAGCTTTCTTT. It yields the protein CASGPGGMNTEAFF.

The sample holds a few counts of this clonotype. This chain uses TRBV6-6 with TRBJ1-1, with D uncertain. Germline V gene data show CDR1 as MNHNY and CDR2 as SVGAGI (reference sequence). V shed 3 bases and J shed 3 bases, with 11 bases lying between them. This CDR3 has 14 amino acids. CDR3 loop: CASSYRGEDTEAFF. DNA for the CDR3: TGTGCCAGCAGTTATCGGGGTGAGGACACTGAAGCTTTCTTT.

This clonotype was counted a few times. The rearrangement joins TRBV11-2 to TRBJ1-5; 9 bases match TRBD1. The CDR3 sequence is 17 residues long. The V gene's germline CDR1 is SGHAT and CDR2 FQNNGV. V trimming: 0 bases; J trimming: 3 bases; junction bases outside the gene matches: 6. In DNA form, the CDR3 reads TGTGCCAGCAGCTTAGAACGCCGGGACAGGGTCAATCAGCCCCAGCATTTT. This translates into CASSLERRDRVNQPQHF.

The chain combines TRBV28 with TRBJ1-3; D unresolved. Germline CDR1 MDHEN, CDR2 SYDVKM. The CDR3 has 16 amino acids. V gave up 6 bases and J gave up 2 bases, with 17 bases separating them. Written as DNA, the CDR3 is TGTGCCAGCAGATTTCGGGAGACAATCCCTGGAAACACCATATATTTT. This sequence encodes CASRFRETIPGNTIYF.